This T cell receptor (beta chain) stems from a study of molecular identifiers for immune sequencing clone quantification. Preparation methods for the bulk TCR libraries were those previously described, with listed TCR primers. TCRdb passed the PCR reads through MiXCR, listing each CDR3 protein once. The table has nearly 650,000 distinct CDR3 sequences, roughly 25% seen once. The CD8+CD4-CCR7+CD45RA+ phenotype defined the sorted naive CD8 T cells. The TCR originated in a human donor in good health. Some libraries in this study had Jurkat cell RNA spiked in. The specimen was naive CD8+ T cells from blood, with Jurkat cell RNA spiked in. The sample's subset: FACS-sorted CD8+CD4-CCR7+CD45RA+ naive T cells.

This chain's CDR3 is CASSYSIYFRGHETQYF. CDR3 sequence (DNA): TGTGCCAGCAGTTACTCGATTTACTTTAGGGGGCATGAGACCCAGTACTTC. The chain employs TRBV6-2 or TRBV6-3 and TRBJ2-5, with 7 nucleotides matching TRBD1. Germline-derived CDR1 and CDR2 are MNHEY and SVGEGT. The CDR3 covers 17 residues. Losses at the gene ends were 0 bases for V and 5 bases for J; bases not matched to a gene: 12.